Listed below are T cell receptor beta chains from one sample, sequenced in a study of T cells in Graves' hyperthyroidism and ophthalmopathy. MiXCR, applied by TCRdb to the multiplex PCR reads, yields one record per CDR3 protein. Of approximately 870,000 distinct CDR3 sequences in the sample, 35% to 40% were seen once. The sample taken for sequencing was blood. These receptors came from a man between 18 and 35 years old with Graves' hyperthyroidism. Both conserved end residues are part of each CDR3. A D gene is named only where the DNA matches it firmly. Clone size is not always given. Where it is, it says once, few, many or a class for expanded clones.

CDR3 protein	CDR3 DNA	D gene	V gene	J gene	CDR3 length	clone size
CASSTATGAAGEQYF	TGTGCCAGTAGTACAGCGACAGGGGCCGCCGGCGAGCAGTACTTC	TRBD1	TRBV19	TRBJ2-7	15	few
CASSLSLGETTQYF	TGCGCCAGCAGCTTGTCACTCGGGGAGACGACCCAGTACTTC	.	TRBV5-1	TRBJ2-5	14	few
CSASLDSRNEQYF	TGCAGTGCTAGCCTAGACAGTCGGAACGAGCAGTACTTC	.	TRBV20-1	TRBJ2-7	13	few
CASSEEGFYEQYF	TGTGCCAGCAGTGAAGAAGGCTTCTACGAGCAGTACTTC	.	TRBV6-1	TRBJ2-7	13	few
CASSYPRGALETQYF	TGTGCCAGCAGTTACCCCCGCGGGGCATTGGAGACCCAGTACTTC	.	TRBV10-3	TRBJ2-5	15	.
CASSPAVGGSYEQYF	TGCGCCAGCTCCCCGGCGGTGGGGGGATCCTACGAGCAGTACTTC	.	TRBV5-1	TRBJ2-7	15	.
CSVEEATGVGYGYTF	TGCAGCGTTGAAGAGGCAACAGGGGTGGGCTATGGCTACACCTTC	TRBD1	TRBV29-1	TRBJ1-2	15	many
CSVVGELFF	TGCAGCGTTGTAGGGGAGCTGTTTTTT	.	TRBV29-1	TRBJ2-2	9	.
CASSESGGAAYEQYF	TGTGCCAGCAGCGAGAGCGGGGGGGCCGCCTACGAGCAGTACTTC	TRBD2	TRBV7-2	TRBJ2-7	15	few
CASSPRWDSDTEAFF	TGTGCCAGCTCACCACGGTGGGACAGTGACACTGAAGCTTTCTTT	TRBD1	TRBV18	TRBJ1-1	15	.
CAWSSGSTGELFF	TGTGCCTGGAGTAGCGGCAGCACCGGGGAGCTGTTTTTT	.	TRBV25-1	TRBJ2-2	13	.
CASSLSGGYNEKLFF	TGTGCCAGCAGTTTATCCGGCGGATATAATGAAAAACTGTTTTTT	.	TRBV24-1	TRBJ1-4	15	.
CASSNGGTNTIYF	TGTGCCAGCAGCAACGGCGGGACGAACACCATATATTTT	.	TRBV7-2	TRBJ1-3	13	.
CASSVWGRNQPQHF	TGTGCCAGCAGCGTCTGGGGCAGGAATCAGCCCCAGCATTTT	.	TRBV5-6	TRBJ1-5	14	.
CASCVGWDTQYF	TGTGCCAGCTGCGTGGGATGGGATACGCAGTATTTT	.	TRBV2	TRBJ2-3	12	.
CASSGGTPNSPLHF	TGTGCCAGTTCGGGGGGGACACCTAATTCACCCCTCCACTTT	.	TRBV6-5	TRBJ1-6	14	many
CSAQDTEAFF	TGCAGCGCCCAAGACACTGAAGCTTTCTTT	.	TRBV29-1	TRBJ1-1	10	.